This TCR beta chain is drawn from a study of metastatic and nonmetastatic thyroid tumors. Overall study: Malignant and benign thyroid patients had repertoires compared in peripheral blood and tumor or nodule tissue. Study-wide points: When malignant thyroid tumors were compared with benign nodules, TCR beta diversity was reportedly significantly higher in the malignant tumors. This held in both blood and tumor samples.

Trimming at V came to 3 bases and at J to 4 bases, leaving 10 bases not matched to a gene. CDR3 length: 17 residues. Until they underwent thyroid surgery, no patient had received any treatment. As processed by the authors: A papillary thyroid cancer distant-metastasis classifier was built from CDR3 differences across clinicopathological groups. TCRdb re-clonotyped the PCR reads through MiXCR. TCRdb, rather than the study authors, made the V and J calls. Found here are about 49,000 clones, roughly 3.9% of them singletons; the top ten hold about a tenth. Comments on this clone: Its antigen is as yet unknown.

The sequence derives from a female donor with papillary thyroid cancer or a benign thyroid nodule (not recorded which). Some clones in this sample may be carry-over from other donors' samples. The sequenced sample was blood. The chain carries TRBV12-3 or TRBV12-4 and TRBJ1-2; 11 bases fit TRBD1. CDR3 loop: CASSLGPWTGGVYGYTF. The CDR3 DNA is TGTGCCAGCAGTTTGGGCCCCTGGACAGGGGGCGTCTATGGCTACACCTTC.